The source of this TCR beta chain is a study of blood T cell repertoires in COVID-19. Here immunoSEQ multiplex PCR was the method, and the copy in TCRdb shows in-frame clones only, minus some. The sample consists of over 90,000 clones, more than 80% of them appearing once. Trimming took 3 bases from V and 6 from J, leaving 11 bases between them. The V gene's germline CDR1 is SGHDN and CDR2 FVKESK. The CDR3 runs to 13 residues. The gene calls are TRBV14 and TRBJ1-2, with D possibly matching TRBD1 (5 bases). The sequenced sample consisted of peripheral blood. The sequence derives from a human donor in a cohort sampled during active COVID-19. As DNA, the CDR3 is TGTGCCAGCAGCCAGAGGGACTGGAATGGCTACACCTTC. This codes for CASSQRDWNGYTF.